This T cell receptor beta chain was captured in a study of shared clonotypes between healthy human individuals. For sorted subsets, 200 ng DNA per replicate equaled some 27,000 T cell genomes. Produced via immunoSEQ multiplex PCR; TCRdb's table is partial and in-frame only. The data show 500,000 to 700,000 clones, about 95% seen once. CD8 cells regarded as naive lacked CD45RO, were positively chosen for CCR7, and omitted terminally differentiated effector memory CD45RA+ cells. Germline V gene lookup returns CDR1 SQVTM and CDR2 ANQGSEA. The CDR3 covers 12 residues. The V and J ends lost 3 bases and 4 bases respectively, with 9 bases between them.

The J gene is TRBJ1-2, the V gene TRBV29-1; weak D call: TRBD1 (6 bases). The receptor was isolated from a woman aged 25 to 45 in good health. The source material was naive CD8+ T cells sorted from blood. Here the CDR3 DNA reads TGCAGCGTTGACGGGGGCTCCTATGGCTACACCTTC. Translation gives CSVDGGSYGYTF.